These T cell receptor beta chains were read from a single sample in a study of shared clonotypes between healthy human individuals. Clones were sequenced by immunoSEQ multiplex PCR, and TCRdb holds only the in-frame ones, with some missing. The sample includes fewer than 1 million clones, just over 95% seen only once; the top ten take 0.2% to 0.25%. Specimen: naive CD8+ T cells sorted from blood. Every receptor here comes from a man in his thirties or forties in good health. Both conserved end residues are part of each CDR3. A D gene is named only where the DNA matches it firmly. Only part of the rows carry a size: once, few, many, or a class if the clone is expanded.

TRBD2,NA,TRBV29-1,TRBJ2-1,TGCAGCGTTGAGGCGGGAGGGTACAATGAGCAGTTCTTC,CSVEAGGYNEQFF
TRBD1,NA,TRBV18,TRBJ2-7,TGTGCCAGCTCTCCGACAGGGGTGGTTCTCCACGAGCAGTACTTC,CASSPTGVVLHEQYF
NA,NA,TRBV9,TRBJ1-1,TGTGCCAGCAGCCTCACATCAGGGTTGAACACTGAAGCTTTCTTT,CASSLTSGLNTEAFF
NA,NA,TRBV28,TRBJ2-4,TGTGCCAGCAGTTTACTGGGGGGAACTATTATCGTAGCCAAAAACATTCAGTACTTC,CASSLLGGTIIVAKNIQYF
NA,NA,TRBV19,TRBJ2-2,TGTGCCAGTAGTATTTATGGGAAAGGCGGGGAGCTGTTTTTT,CASSIYGKGGELFF
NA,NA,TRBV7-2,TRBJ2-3,TGTGCCAGCAGCCCCCCCGGACCTAGCACAGATACGCAGTATTTT,CASSPPGPSTDTQYF
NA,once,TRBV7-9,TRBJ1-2,TGTGCCAGCAGCTTCTTCGCGGTGGAAGTAGATGGCTACACCTTC,CASSFFAVEVDGYTF
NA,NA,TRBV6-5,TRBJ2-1,TGTGCCAGCAGTCTACAGGGTAGACGTGTCGATGAGCAGTTCTTC,CASSLQGRRVDEQFF
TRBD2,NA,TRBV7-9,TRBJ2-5,TGTGCCAGCAGAGGACTAGCGGGGGTGTACCAAGAGACCCAGTACTTC,CASRGLAGVYQETQYF
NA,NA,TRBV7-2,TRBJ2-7,TGTGCCAGCAGCCAACCTGAAAGATCCAGGGAAGACTACGAGCAGTACTTC,CASSQPERSREDYEQYF
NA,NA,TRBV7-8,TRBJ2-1,TGTGCCAGCAGCTTAACGGGGGATGAGCAGTTCTTC,CASSLTGDEQFF
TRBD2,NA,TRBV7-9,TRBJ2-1,TGTGCCAGCAGCCCAAGGACTAGCGGGATCTCCTACAATGAGCAGTTCTTC,CASSPRTSGISYNEQFF
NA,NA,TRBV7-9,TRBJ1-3,TGTGCCAGCAGCCCCCTGGAGAGGTCTACTGGAAACACCATATATTTT,CASSPLERSTGNTIYF
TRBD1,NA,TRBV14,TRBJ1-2,TGTGCCAGCAGCCAAGCGAGGACAGGGGGTAACTATGGCTACACCTTC,CASSQARTGGNYGYTF
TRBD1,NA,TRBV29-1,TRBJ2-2,TGCAGCGTTGGACAGGGCCAAAGTCACGGGGAGCTGTTTTTT,CSVGQGQSHGELFF
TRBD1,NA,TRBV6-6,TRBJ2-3,TGTGCCAGCAGTCTTGGACAGGCCCCAGATACGCAGTATTTT,CASSLGQAPDTQYF
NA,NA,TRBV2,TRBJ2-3,TGTGCCAGCAGTGCCCAGCGGAGTAGCACAGATACGCAGTATTTT,CASSAQRSSTDTQYF
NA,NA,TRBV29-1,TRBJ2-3,TGCAGCGTTGAATTGGGTACAGATACGCAGTATTTT,CSVELGTDTQYF
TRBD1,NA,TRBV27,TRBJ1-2,TGTGCCAGCAGTTCGCTGCCGGGACAGGGGGACTTTTCGTATGGCTACACCTTC,CASSSLPGQGDFSYGYTF
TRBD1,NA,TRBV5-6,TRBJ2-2,TGTGCCAGCAGCTTAAGTTACAGGGGGGTTACCGGGGAGCTGTTTTTT,CASSLSYRGVTGELFF
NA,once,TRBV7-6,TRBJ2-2,TGTGCCGTACAGCTCGGGGGCGGGAACACCGGGGAGCTGTTTTTT,CAVQLGGGNTGELFF
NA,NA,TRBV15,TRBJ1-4,TGTGCCACCAGCCAGGGCCCCAGGCAGGGTACGTCTAATGAAAAACTGTTTTTT,CATSQGPRQGTSNEKLFF
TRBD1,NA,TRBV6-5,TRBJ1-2,TGTGCCAGCAGTTTCCAGGGGGTTGGCTACACCTTC,CASSFQGVGYTF
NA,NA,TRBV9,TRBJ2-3,TGTGCCAGCAGCGCAGCCGGACCCGCTACAGATACGCAGTATTTT,CASSAAGPATDTQYF
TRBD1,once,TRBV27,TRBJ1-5,TGTGCCAGCAGGGCGGCGGATACAGGGGATTTTCAGCCCCAGCATTTT,CASRAADTGDFQPQHF
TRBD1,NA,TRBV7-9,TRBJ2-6,TGTGCCAGCAGCCAACTCCCTGGACAGGGGTTCTCTGGGGCCAACGTCCTGACTTTC,CASSQLPGQGFSGANVLTF
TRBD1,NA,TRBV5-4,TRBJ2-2,TGTGCCAGCAAGCAACAGGGGACGAACACCGGGGAGCTGTTTTTT,CASKQQGTNTGELFF
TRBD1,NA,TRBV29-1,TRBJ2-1,TGCAGCGTAGCTGACAGGGTAGGGGAGCAGTTCTTC,CSVADRVGEQFF
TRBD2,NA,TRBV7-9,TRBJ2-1,TGTGCCAGTGAGCTAGCGGGATACAATGAGCAGTTCTTC,CASELAGYNEQFF
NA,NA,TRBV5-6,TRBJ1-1,TGTGCCAGCAGTCCCGGGGGGCAGATGAACACTGAAGCTTTCTTT,CASSPGGQMNTEAFF
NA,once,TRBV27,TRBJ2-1,TGTGCCAGCAGAATCGGACAAACCATCTCCTACAATGAGCAGTTCTTC,CASRIGQTISYNEQFF
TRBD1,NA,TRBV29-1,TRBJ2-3,TGCAGCGTTGAATTGGGGACAGGGGAATGGGATACGCAGTATTTT,CSVELGTGEWDTQYF
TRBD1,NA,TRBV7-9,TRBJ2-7,TGTGCCAGCAGCCAGGCGGGACAGGGTGCCTACGAGCAGTACTTC,CASSQAGQGAYEQYF
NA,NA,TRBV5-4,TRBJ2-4,TGTGCCAGCAGCTTGGCCGGTTTGGGGGCTGAGGAAAACATTCAGTACTTC,CASSLAGLGAEENIQYF
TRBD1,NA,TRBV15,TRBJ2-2,TGTGCCACCATCCCGGGACAGGAATCGAACACCGGGGAGCTGTTTTTT,CATIPGQESNTGELFF
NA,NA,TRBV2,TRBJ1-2,TGTGCCAGCAAGGACTATGGCTACACCTTC,CASKDYGYTF
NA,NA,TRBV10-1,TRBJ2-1,TGCGCCAGCAGTGAGCAAGTTTACAATGAGCAGTTCTTC,CASSEQVYNEQFF
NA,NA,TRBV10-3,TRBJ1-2,TGTGCCATCAGTGATGGGGGACTCGGCTATGGCTACACCTTC,CAISDGGLGYGYTF
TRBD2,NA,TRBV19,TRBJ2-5,TGTGCCAGTAGTACAGCGGGAATCGGTGGGACCCAGTACTTC,CASSTAGIGGTQYF
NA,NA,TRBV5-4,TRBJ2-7,TGTGCCAGCAGCTTGGACAAAAGCTCCTACGAGCAGTACTTC,CASSLDKSSYEQYF
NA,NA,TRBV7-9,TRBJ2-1,TGTGCCAGCAGCAGTAGCTATGAGCAGTTCTTC,CASSSSYEQFF
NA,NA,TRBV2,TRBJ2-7,TGTGCCAGCAGCGACCGTGGGACTCGTGGTAACGAGCAGTACTTC,CASSDRGTRGNEQYF
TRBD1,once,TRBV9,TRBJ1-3,TGTGCCAGCAGCGCCGAGACAGGGAGCGGAAACACCATATATTTT,CASSAETGSGNTIYF
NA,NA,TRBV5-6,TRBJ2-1,TGTGCCAGCAGCTTGGGCGGGGCCCCGAATGAGCAGTTCTTC,CASSLGGAPNEQFF
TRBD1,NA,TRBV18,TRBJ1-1,TGTGCCAGCTCATCTCCGGGACAGGGGAGGACTGAAGCTTTCTTT,CASSSPGQGRTEAFF
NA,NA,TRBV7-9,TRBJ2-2,TGTGCCAGCAGCCAGGGGAACACCGGGGAGCTGTTTTTT,CASSQGNTGELFF
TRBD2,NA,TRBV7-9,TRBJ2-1,TGTGCCAGCAGCTTAGCACTAGCGGGTGAGAATGAGCAGTTCTTC,CASSLALAGENEQFF
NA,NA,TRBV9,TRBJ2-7,TGTGCCAGCAGCGCCATCGATGGGGGGGAGCAGTACTTC,CASSAIDGGEQYF
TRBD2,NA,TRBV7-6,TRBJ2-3,TGTGCCAGCAGCTGGACTAGCGGCACAGATACGCAGTATTTT,CASSWTSGTDTQYF